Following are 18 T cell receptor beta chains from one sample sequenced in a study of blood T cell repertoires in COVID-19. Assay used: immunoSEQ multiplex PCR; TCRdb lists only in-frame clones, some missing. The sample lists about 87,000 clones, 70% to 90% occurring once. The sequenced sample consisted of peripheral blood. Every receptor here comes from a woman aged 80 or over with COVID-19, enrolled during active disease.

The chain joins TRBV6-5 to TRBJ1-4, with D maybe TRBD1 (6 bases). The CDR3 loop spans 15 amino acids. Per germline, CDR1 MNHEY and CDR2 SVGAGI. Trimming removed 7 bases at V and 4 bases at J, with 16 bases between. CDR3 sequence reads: CASTRYRVDNEKLFF. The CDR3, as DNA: TGTGCCAGCACCCGTTACAGGGTCGATAATGAAAAACTGTTTTTT.

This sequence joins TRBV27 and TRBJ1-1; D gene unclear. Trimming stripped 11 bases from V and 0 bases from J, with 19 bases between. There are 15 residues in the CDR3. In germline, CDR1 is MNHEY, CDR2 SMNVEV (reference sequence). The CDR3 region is CARPDCGFMNTEAFF. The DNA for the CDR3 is TGTGCCCGGCCCGACTGTGGATTCATGAACACTGAAGCTTTCTTT.

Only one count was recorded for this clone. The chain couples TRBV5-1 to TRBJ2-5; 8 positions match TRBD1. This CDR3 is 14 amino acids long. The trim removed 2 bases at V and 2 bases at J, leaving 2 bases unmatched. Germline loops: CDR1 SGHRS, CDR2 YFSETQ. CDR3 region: CASSLRDRQETQYF. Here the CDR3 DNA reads TGCGCCAGCAGCTTAAGGGACAGGCAAGAGACCCAGTACTTC.

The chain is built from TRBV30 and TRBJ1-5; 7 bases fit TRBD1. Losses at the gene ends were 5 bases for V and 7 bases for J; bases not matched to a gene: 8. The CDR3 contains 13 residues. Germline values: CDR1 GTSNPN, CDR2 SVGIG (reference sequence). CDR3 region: CAWATGSGQPQHF. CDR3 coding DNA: TGTGCCTGGGCGACAGGGAGCGGGCAGCCCCAGCATTTT.

CDR3 amino acids: CASSLGGPPYEQYF. The CDR3 region has the DNA TGTGCCAGCAGCTTAGGCGGCCCTCCCTACGAGCAGTACTTC. The J gene is TRBJ2-7, the V gene TRBV7-2; D is ambiguous. This CDR3 is built from 14 residues. Germline assignment: CDR1 SGHTA and CDR2 FQGNSA. The V end lost 1 base, the J end lost 2 bases, and 9 bases lay between the germline ends.

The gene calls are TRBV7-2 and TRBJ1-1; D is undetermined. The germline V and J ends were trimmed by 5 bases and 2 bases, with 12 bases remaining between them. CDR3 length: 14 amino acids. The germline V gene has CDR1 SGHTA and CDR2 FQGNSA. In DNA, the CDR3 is TGTGCCAGCAGCCTCGACGGGAAAAACACTGAAGCTTTCTTT. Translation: CASSLDGKNTEAFF.

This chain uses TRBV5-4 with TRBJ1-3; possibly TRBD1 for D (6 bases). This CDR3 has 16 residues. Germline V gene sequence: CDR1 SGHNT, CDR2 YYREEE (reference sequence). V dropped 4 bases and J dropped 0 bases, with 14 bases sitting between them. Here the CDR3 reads CASSPGGRFSGNTIYF. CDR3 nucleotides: TGTGCCAGCAGCCCGGGGGGGCGGTTCTCTGGAAACACCATATATTTT.

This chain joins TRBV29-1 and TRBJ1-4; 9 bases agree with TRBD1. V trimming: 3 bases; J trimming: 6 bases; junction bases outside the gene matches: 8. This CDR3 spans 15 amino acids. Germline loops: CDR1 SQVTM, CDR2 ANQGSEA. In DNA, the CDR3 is TGCAGCGTTGAGGTATTGGGACAGGGAGATGAAAAACTGTTTTTT. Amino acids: CSVEVLGQGDEKLFF.

For the CDR3, the DNA is TGTGCCATCAGTGACCAAAAGACAGGGCCTAATGAAAAACTGTTTTTT. It specifies CAISDQKTGPNEKLFF. The chain uses TRBV10-3 and TRBJ1-4, with 7 bases fitting TRBD1. Germline lookup yields CDR1 ENHRY and CDR2 SYGVKD. The CDR3 is 16 residues long. V was pared by 3 bases and J by 3 bases, with 7 bases of the junction left unmatched.

DNA for the CDR3: TGTGCCAGCCGGGGACTAGCGGGAGCCTACGAGCAGTACTTC. Its translation is CASRGLAGAYEQYF. The V call is TRBV2, the J call TRBJ2-7; 14 bases agree with TRBD2. This CDR3 spans 14 amino acids. CDR1 and CDR2 from the germline V gene are SNHLY and FYNNEI. Trimming removed 8 bases from V and 2 bases from J; junction bases left unmatched: 2.

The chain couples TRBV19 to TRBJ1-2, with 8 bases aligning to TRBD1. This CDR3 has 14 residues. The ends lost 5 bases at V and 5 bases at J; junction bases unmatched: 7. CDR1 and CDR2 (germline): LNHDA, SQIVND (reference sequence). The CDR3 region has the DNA TGTGCCAGTAGTCCTGGGGGACAGGTTTATGGCTACACCTTC. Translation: CASSPGGQVYGYTF.

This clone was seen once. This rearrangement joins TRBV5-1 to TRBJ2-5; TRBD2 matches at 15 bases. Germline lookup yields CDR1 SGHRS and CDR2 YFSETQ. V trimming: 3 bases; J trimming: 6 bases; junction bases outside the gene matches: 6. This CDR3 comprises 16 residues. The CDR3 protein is CASSSWTSGRGKTQYF. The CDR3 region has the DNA TGCGCCAGCAGCTCCTGGACTAGCGGGAGGGGGAAGACCCAGTACTTC.

The CDR3 sequence: CASRDSSGRAYEQYF. The DNA of the CDR3 is TGTGCCAGCAGAGACTCTAGCGGGAGAGCCTACGAGCAGTACTTC. The chain combines TRBV2 with TRBJ2-7; 10 nucleotides line up with TRBD2. Trimming took 6 bases from V and 2 from J; bases not matched to a gene: 7. Looked up from germline, CDR1 is SNHLY and CDR2 is FYNNEI. CDR3 length: 15 amino acids.

This CDR3 is CASTSRGRQGWNTEAFF. The CDR3 DNA reads as TGTGCCTCTACCTCGAGGGGAAGACAGGGATGGAACACTGAAGCTTTCTTT. This chain joins TRBV30 and TRBJ1-1; the match to TRBD1 covers 7 bases. This CDR3 spans 17 amino acids. J lost 1 base, V lost 7 bases, and 18 bases had no gene match. The germline CDR1 and CDR2 sequences are GTSNPN and SVGIG (reference sequence). Using reference TRBV30 and TRBJ1-1 for the parts outside the CDR3, the full variable domain is SQTIHQWPATLVQPVGSPLSLECTVEGTSNPNLYWYRQAAGRGLQLLFYSVGIGQISSEVPQNLSASRPQDRQFILSSKKLLLSDSGFYLCASTSRGRQGWNTEAFFGQGTRLTVV.

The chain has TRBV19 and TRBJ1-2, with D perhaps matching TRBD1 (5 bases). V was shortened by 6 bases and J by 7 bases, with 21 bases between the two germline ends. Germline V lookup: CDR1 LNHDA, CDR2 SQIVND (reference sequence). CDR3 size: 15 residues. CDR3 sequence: CASSGGVGGIFGYTF. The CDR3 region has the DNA TGTGCCAGTAGCGGGGGAGTGGGGGGTATCTTTGGCTACACCTTC.

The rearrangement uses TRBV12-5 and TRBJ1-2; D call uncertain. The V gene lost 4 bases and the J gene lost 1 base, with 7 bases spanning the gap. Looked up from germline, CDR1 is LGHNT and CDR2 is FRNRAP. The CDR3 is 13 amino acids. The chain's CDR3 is CASGSIDNYGYTF. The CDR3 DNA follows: TGTGCTAGTGGTTCTATAGATAACTATGGCTACACCTTC.

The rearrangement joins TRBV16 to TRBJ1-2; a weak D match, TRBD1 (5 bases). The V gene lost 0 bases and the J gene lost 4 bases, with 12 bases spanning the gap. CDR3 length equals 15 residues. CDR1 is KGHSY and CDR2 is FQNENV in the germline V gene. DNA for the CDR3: TGTGCCAGCAGCCAATCGAGGACATCTACCTATGGCTACACCTTC. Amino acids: CASSQSRTSTYGYTF. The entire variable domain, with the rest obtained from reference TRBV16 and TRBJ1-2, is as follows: GEEVAQTPKHLVRGEGQKAKLYCAPIKGHSYVFWYQQVLKNEFKFLISFQNENVFDETGMPKERFSAKCLPNSPCSLEIQATKLEDSAVYFCASSQSRTSTYGYTFGSGTRLTVV.

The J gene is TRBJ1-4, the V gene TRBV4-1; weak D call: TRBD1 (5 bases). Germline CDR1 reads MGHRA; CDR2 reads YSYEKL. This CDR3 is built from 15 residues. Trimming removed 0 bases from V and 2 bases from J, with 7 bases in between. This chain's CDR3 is CASSQDRATNEKLFF. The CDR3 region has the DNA TGCGCCAGCAGCCAAGACAGGGCTACTAATGAAAAACTGTTTTTT.